This TCR beta chain comes out of a study of OX40 agonist ivuxolimab in advanced cancers. Method: immunoSEQ multiplex PCR; TCRdb's copy keeps in-frame clones and lacks some. The sample shows roughly 68,000 clones, roughly 82% of them seen only once. The CDR3 is 17 amino acids. The V and J ends lost 4 bases and 5 bases, in that order; junction bases with no gene match: 10. CDR1 is SGHTA, CDR2 FQGNSA, per germline. Findings and limits, study-wide: What antigens the expanded peripheral T cells recognized was never established. Some of the lowest clonal expansion was seen in partial responders at 0.1-3.0 mg/kg.

As concerns this clone: Its target is not known.

The chain is built from TRBV7-2 and TRBJ2-5; 13 bases line up with TRBD2. Specimen: CD4+ or CD8+ T cells sorted from blood, collected in a trial of the OX40 agonist ivuxolimab. The sequence was collected from an adult with an advanced solid tumor such as melanoma, head and neck, liver or kidney cancer. The CDR3: CASSSPGLAGVRETQYF. In nucleotides, the CDR3 is TGTGCCAGCAGCTCCCCCGGACTAGCGGGAGTCAGGGAGACCCAGTACTTC.